This entry concerns a single TCR beta chain. This sample was included in a study of blood T cells in healthy people across ages. The germline V gene has CDR1 SQVTM and CDR2 ANQGSEA. The CDR3 extends over 13 amino acids. V was cut by 3 bases and J by 2 bases, with 5 bases left in between. A sample-barcoded 5' primer and a J-beta primer mix were used in a second PCR of about 6 to 12 cycles. TCRdb re-called the 5' RACE reads through MiXCR, storing one row per CDR3 protein. The repertoire consists of 800,000 or so distinct CDR3 sequences, with roughly 25% occurring once and the leading ten covering approximately 3.7%. These records were also assigned to another study, of T cells of mothers and their children.

The sequence was obtained from a boy younger than 18 in good health. What was sequenced was blood. The chain links TRBV29-1 to TRBJ2-6; D is unresolved. CDR3 protein: CSVDPTGANVLTF. The DNA for the CDR3 is TGCAGCGTTGACCCTACTGGGGCCAACGTCCTGACTTTC.